These 28 T cell receptor beta chains came from one sample sequenced in a study of cytomegalovirus exposure and HLA in healthy donors. Vbeta (60) and Jbeta (13) primers were used in the PCR. Repertoires were generated with immunoSEQ multiplex PCR, while TCRdb's copy carries only in-frame clones and drops some. The table records 210,000 or so clones, around 87% of them present only once. What was sequenced was PBMCs. Every receptor here comes from a man aged 30-40 years in good health and CMV-seronegative.

This rearrangement joins TRBV5-1 to TRBJ2-7; 7 nucleotides match TRBD2. Germline loops: CDR1 SGHRS, CDR2 YFSETQ. The length of the CDR3 is 15 residues. The trim removed 1 base at V and 9 bases at J, leaving 13 bases unmatched. In DNA form, the CDR3 reads TGCGCCAGCAGCTTGAGGGCCCCGGGGGGTCGGATGCAGTACTTC. Translated: CASSLRAPGGRMQYF.

The chain joins TRBV5-1 to TRBJ2-3; TRBD2 is a possible D gene (6 bases). Germline V gives CDR1 SGHRS, CDR2 YFSETQ. Trimming cost V 0 bases and J 3 bases, with 17 bases left between them. This CDR3 has 17 amino acids. The DNA for the CDR3 is TGCGCCAGCAGCTTGGAAGGACCGGGCGGGGCAACAGATACGCAGTATTTT. This sequence encodes CASSLEGPGGATDTQYF.

This clone was seen a handful of times. The chain links TRBV6-6 to TRBJ2-1; D possibly corresponds to TRBD2 (5 bases). The CDR3 has 15 amino acids. V lost 4 bases and J lost 7, with 17 bases in between. CDR1 is MNHNY, CDR2 SVGAGI, per germline (reference sequence). The CDR3 is CASSFSGRGLNEQFF. The CDR3 DNA is TGTGCCAGCAGTTTCTCAGGACGGGGTTTGAATGAGCAGTTCTTC.

The V and J genes are TRBV28 and TRBJ2-7; the D is unclear. CDR3 length: 16 amino acids. CDR1 is MDHEN, CDR2 SYDVKM, per germline. Trimming cost V 6 bases and J 1 base, with 19 bases left between them. This CDR3 reads CASSSPRVPASYEQYF. The CDR3 nucleotides are TGTGCCAGCAGCAGTCCTCGGGTGCCAGCGTCCTACGAGCAGTACTTC. The variable domain in full, with the rest retrieved from reference TRBV28 and TRBJ2-7, is DVKVTQSSRYLVKRTGEKVFLECVQDMDHENMFWYRQDPGLGLRLIYFSYDVKMKEKGDIPEGYSVSREKKERFSLILESASTNQTSMYLCASSSPRVPASYEQYFGPGTRLTVT.

The table lists this clone with a count of one. The genes are TRBV19 and TRBJ1-2; 7 nucleotides align to TRBD1. V was clipped by 5 bases and J by 4 bases; unmatched bases: 7. CDR1 and CDR2 (germline): LNHDA, SQIVND (reference sequence). The CDR3 length is 14 residues. The CDR3 sequence is CASSLDRDRYGYTF. For the CDR3, the DNA is TGTGCCAGTAGTCTCGACAGGGATCGCTATGGCTACACCTTC.

J is TRBJ2-1 and V is TRBV28; 8 bases are a match to TRBD2. CDR3 length: 17 amino acids. CDR1 MDHEN and CDR2 SYDVKM come from the germline V gene. Trimming removed 4 bases from V and 4 bases from J; junction bases left unmatched: 12. The CDR3: CASSWMSGTRLYNEQFF. The CDR3 DNA reads as TGTGCCAGCAGTTGGATGAGCGGGACTAGACTGTACAATGAGCAGTTCTTC. Based on the CDR3 plus reference TRBV28 and TRBJ2-1, the full variable domain is DVKVTQSSRYLVKRTGEKVFLECVQDMDHENMFWYRQDPGLGLRLIYFSYDVKMKEKGDIPEGYSVSREKKERFSLILESASTNQTSMYLCASSWMSGTRLYNEQFFGPGTRLTVL.

The J gene is TRBJ2-2, the V gene TRBV5-1; TRBD2 aligns across 7 bases. J lost 3 bases, V lost 6 bases, and 2 bases had no gene match. Germline loops: CDR1 SGHRS, CDR2 YFSETQ. The CDR3 runs to 13 residues. CDR3 coding DNA: TGCGCCAGCAAGCGGGGAGACACCGGGGAGCTGTTTTTT. Encoded protein: CASKRGDTGELFF.

V gene TRBV19 combines with J gene TRBJ2-2; D is perhaps TRBD2 (6 bases). The CDR3 runs 17 residues. Germline V gene data show CDR1 as LNHDA and CDR2 as SQIVND (reference sequence). V dropped 0 bases and J dropped 3 bases, with 14 bases sitting between them. The CDR3 region has the DNA TGTGCCAGTAGTATAGAGCGCCGGGACTTATACACCGGGGAGCTGTTTTTT. It yields the protein CASSIERRDLYTGELFF. Filled out from reference TRBV19 and TRBJ2-2, the complete variable domain reads DGGITQSPKYLFRKEGQNVTLSCEQNLNHDAMYWYRQDPGQGLRLIYYSQIVNDFQKGDIAEGYSVSREKKESFPLTVTSAQKNPTAFYLCASSIERRDLYTGELFFGEGSRLTVL.

This clone was counted only a few times. This chain joins TRBV19 and TRBJ2-3; possibly TRBD2 for D (5 bases). V shed 3 bases and J shed 0 bases, with 7 bases lying between them. Germline CDR1 reads LNHDA; CDR2 reads SQIVND (reference sequence). The CDR3 spans 14 residues. The CDR3, as DNA: TGTGCCAGTAGTATGCGGGCTAGCACAGATACGCAGTATTTT. Translated, it gives CASSMRASTDTQYF.

As concerns this clone: One end of the junction is discordant with germline, which a read error may explain. The chain's CDR3 is CTSSLSADGGAMTDNEQFF. The CDR3, as DNA: TGTACCAGCAGCCTTTCCGCCGACGGGGGGGCCATGACGGACAATGAGCAGTTCTTC. The genes are TRBV4-2 and TRBJ2-1; 8 bases match TRBD2. CDR1 and CDR2 from the germline V gene are LGHNA and YNFKEQ. The CDR3 totals 19 residues.

The chain carries TRBV7-2 and TRBJ1-1; D is uncertain. Germline V gene lookup returns CDR1 SGHTA and CDR2 FQGNSA. V dropped 5 bases and J dropped 1 base, with 8 bases sitting between them. The CDR3 loop spans 13 amino acids. DNA for the CDR3: TGTGCCAGCAGCCCTCAGTCGAACACTGAAGCTTTCTTT. This translates into CASSPQSNTEAFF.

The V gene is TRBV6-1, the J gene TRBJ2-7; 10 nucleotides line up with TRBD1. The J segment lost 4 bases and the V segment lost 2 bases, leaving 8 bases of the junction unmatched. The CDR3 spans 16 residues. Germline V CDR1 and CDR2: MNHNS, SASEGT. The CDR3 loop reads CASSEFGTGVGYEQYF. CDR3 in DNA: TGTGCCAGCAGTGAATTTGGGACAGGGGTTGGATACGAGCAGTACTTC.

V and J are TRBV5-1 and TRBJ1-2; D gene unclear. This CDR3 comprises 14 residues. V lost 6 bases, J lost 4 bases, and 16 bases lay in between. Germline V gene lookup returns CDR1 SGHRS and CDR2 YFSETQ. As DNA, the CDR3 is TGCGCCAGCACCCTCGCGGGTGAGGGCTATGGCTACACCTTC. It yields the protein CASTLAGEGYGYTF.

This rearrangement joins TRBV6-1 to TRBJ1-2; 7 bases are shared with TRBD1. The CDR3 length is 13 residues. CDR1 is MNHNS and CDR2 is SASEGT in the germline V gene. The J segment lost 10 bases and the V segment lost 1 base, leaving 6 bases of the junction unmatched. This chain's CDR3 is CASSEGVRGAYTF. The CDR3 DNA reads TGTGCCAGCAGTGAAGGGGTCAGGGGGGCCTACACCTTC.

This rearrangement joins TRBV27 to TRBJ1-1, with 8 bases that match TRBD1. In germline, CDR1 is MNHEY, CDR2 SMNVEV (reference sequence). CDR3 size: 16 residues. J was trimmed by 4 bases and V by 4 bases; bases with no gene match: 11. For the CDR3, the DNA is TGTGCCAGCAGTTCATATCCACAGGGACAGGCCACTGAAGCTTTCTTT. Translated, it gives CASSSYPQGQATEAFF.

This clone was found once. The chain has TRBV27 and TRBJ2-5; 7 bases match TRBD2. Germline lookup yields CDR1 MNHEY and CDR2 SMNVEV (reference sequence). The CDR3 runs 14 residues. V lost 8 bases to trimming and J lost 11 bases; unmatched junction nucleotides: 17. CDR3 sequence: CASGVTSDPREQYF. For the CDR3, the DNA is TGTGCCAGCGGTGTCACTAGCGACCCGAGAGAGCAGTACTTC.

The rearrangement links TRBV7-8 to TRBJ2-3; 8 bases map to TRBD2. J lost 3 bases, V lost 2 bases, and 13 bases had no gene match. Germline assignment: CDR1 SGHVS and CDR2 FQNEAQ. This CDR3 is 18 amino acids long. CDR3 bases: TGTGCCAGCAGCTTAAGGGCCCGGGGGGGTTTGATAACAGATACGCAGTATTTT. As protein: CASSLRARGGLITDTQYF.

In its sample, this clone was seen once. The chain recombines TRBV30 with TRBJ1-5; possibly TRBD1 for D (5 bases). V was trimmed by 3 bases and J by 3 bases, leaving 15 bases between them. Germline assignment: CDR1 GTSNPN and CDR2 SVGIG (reference sequence). This CDR3 has 15 residues. The CDR3 is CAWSIRVGPNQPQHF. In DNA, the CDR3 is TGTGCCTGGAGCATCAGGGTAGGTCCCAATCAGCCCCAGCATTTT.

The chain combines TRBV19 with TRBJ2-1, with D unclear. V was pared by 0 bases and J by 2 bases, with 14 bases between. Germline V gene lookup returns CDR1 LNHDA and CDR2 SQIVND (reference sequence). The CDR3 runs to 17 residues. The CDR3 coding sequence is TGTGCCAGTAGTATAGATCGCGGTCCAGCCACCTACAATGAGCAGTTCTTC. This gives the protein CASSIDRGPATYNEQFF.

This clone was recorded once. This chain joins TRBV28 and TRBJ1-2; 7 bases map to TRBD1. CDR3 length equals 13 residues. Trimming removed 7 bases from V and 2 bases from J; junction bases left unmatched: 4. Per germline, CDR1 MDHEN and CDR2 SYDVKM. The CDR3 nucleotides read TGTGCCAGCAAAACGACAGGGAACTATGGCTACACCTTC. It encodes CASKTTGNYGYTF.

The CDR3 loop is CASAYGMPYEQYF. CDR3 DNA sequence: TGTGCCAGCGCATACGGGATGCCCTACGAGCAGTACTTC. The chain couples TRBV6-5 to TRBJ2-7, with D possibly TRBD2 on 5 matching bases. CDR1 and CDR2 from the germline V gene are MNHEY and SVGAGI. Trimming took off 8 bases at V and 2 bases at J, with 13 bases between the two ends. The CDR3 runs 13 residues.

This clone has a single count. The rearrangement joins TRBV2 to TRBJ1-4; no definite D call. V was pared by 8 bases and J by 3 bases, with 13 bases between. Germline V gene sequence: CDR1 SNHLY, CDR2 FYNNEI. The CDR3 contains 14 residues. CDR3 loop: CASGTFSANEKLFF. In DNA form, the CDR3 reads TGTGCCAGCGGTACTTTCTCTGCTAATGAAAAACTGTTTTTT. Variable domain in full (rest from reference TRBV2 and TRBJ1-4): EPEVTQTPSHQVTQMGQEVILRCVPISNHLYFYWYRQILGQKVEFLVSFYNNEISEKSEIFDDQFSVERPDGSNFTLKIRSTKLEDSAMYFCASGTFSANEKLFFGSGTQLSVL.

This sequence joins TRBV5-5 and TRBJ2-7; 7 bases fit TRBD1. This CDR3 contains 14 residues. V lost 1 base and J lost 2; bases outside the gene matches: 3. From germline, CDR1 is SGHKS and CDR2 YYEKEE (reference sequence). CDR3: CASSLRDSTYEQYF. In nucleotides, the CDR3 is TGTGCCAGCAGCTTGCGGGACAGTACCTACGAGCAGTACTTC. The full variable domain, with the rest looked up from reference TRBV5-5 and TRBJ2-7, is DAGVTQSPTHLIKTRGQQVTLRCSPISGHKSVSWYQQVLGQGPQFIFQYYEKEERGRGNFPDRFSARQFPNYSSELNVNALLLGDSALYLCASSLRDSTYEQYFGPGTRLTVT.

The chain uses TRBV7-9 and TRBJ2-1, with TRBD2 identical over 10 bases. Germline trimming cut 4 bases from V and 0 bases from J; bases unmatched to any gene: 9. This CDR3 has 18 amino acids. Germline loops: CDR1 SEHNR, CDR2 FQNEAQ (reference sequence). This CDR3 reads CASSSTRLAGSSYNEQFF. The CDR3 bases are TGTGCCAGCAGCTCTACCCGACTAGCGGGTAGCTCCTACAATGAGCAGTTCTTC. Supplemented by reference TRBV7-9 and TRBJ2-1, the full variable domain reads DTGVSQNPRHKITKRGQNVTFRCDPISEHNRLYWYRQTLGQGPEFLTYFQNEAQLEKSRLLSDRFSAERPKGSFSTLEIQRTEQGDSAMYLCASSSTRLAGSSYNEQFFGPGTRLTVL.

V is TRBV11-3 and J is TRBJ1-2; unclear D gene. Germline CDR1 and CDR2: SGHNT and YENEEA. V lost 3 bases, J lost 0 bases, and 5 bases lay in between. The CDR3 has 13 amino acids. The CDR3 nucleotides read TGTGCCAGCAGCTTCGGGGCTAACTATGGCTACACCTTC. Translation: CASSFGANYGYTF.

This clone appeared once. The V call is TRBV5-4, the J call TRBJ2-3; 9 positions match TRBD2. Germline CDR1 reads SGHNT; CDR2 reads YYREEE (reference sequence). After removal of 4 bases from V and 6 bases from J, the junction contained 12 bases not matched to a gene. The length of the CDR3 is 16 residues. The CDR3 region is CASSPGSGGPRDTQYF. The CDR3 DNA reads TGTGCCAGCAGCCCTGGAAGCGGGGGGCCGAGGGATACGCAGTATTTT.

The V gene is TRBV4-2, the J gene TRBJ2-5; 11 bases fit TRBD2. The germline V gene has CDR1 LGHNA and CDR2 YNFKEQ. V trimming: 1 base; J trimming: 0 bases; junction bases outside the gene matches: 4. CDR3 size: 17 residues. The CDR3 DNA reads TGTGCCAGCAGCCAAGTGCAACTAGCGGGGGACCAAGAGACCCAGTACTTC. It is translated as CASSQVQLAGDQETQYF.

In its sample, this clone was seen once. The rearrangement joins TRBV25-1 to TRBJ1-4; 7 bases line up with TRBD1. This CDR3 has 13 amino acids. Germline V gene data show CDR1 as MGHDK and CDR2 as SYGVNS. The junction had 4 bases not matched to a gene; V was cut back by 4 bases and J by 8 bases. The CDR3 reads CASSVMTGEKLFF. The DNA of the CDR3 is TGTGCCAGCAGTGTAATGACAGGGGAAAAACTGTTTTTT.